This TCR beta chain originates from a study of shared clonotypes between healthy human individuals. On the study more broadly: Per donor, CD8 memory used one plate, CD8 naive used two, CD4 memory used three and CD4 naive used three.

The repertoire was sequenced with immunoSEQ multiplex PCR; TCRdb's copy has only in-frame clones and lacks some. Of approximately 1.5 million clones in the sample, about 98% were seen once. Overall study results and limits: A small donor pool kept down the genetic and exposure-history diversity that was represented.

There are 13 residues in the CDR3. V lost 5 bases, J lost 5 bases, and 12 bases lay in between. Germline V gene sequence: CDR1 MDHEN, CDR2 SYDVKM. Remarks on this clone: Its specificity is not known. Additional DNA sequences in this sample encode the identical CDR3.

The sample was naive CD4+ T cells sorted from blood. Noted subset: CD45RA+ positively selected. The V and J genes are TRBV28 and TRBJ1-2; D might be TRBD1 (5 bases). The clonotype was recovered from a man in his thirties or forties in good health. CDR3 amino acids: CASSPGAGYGYTF. DNA of the CDR3: TGTGCCAGCAGTCCCGGGGCTGGGTATGGCTACACCTTC.